This T cell receptor beta chain was sequenced for a study of blood T cell repertoires in COVID-19 (dated by TCRdb to about 2020). With respect to the entire study: The collaborator samples originated in the United States, Italy and Spain and spanned the acute and convalescent phases of COVID-19. The prospective study material was composed of cDNA or gDNA derived from T cells, B-cell-depleted T cells, or PBMCs. The dataset comprised deeply sampled blood TCRbeta repertoires from subjects exposed to, actively infected with, or recovered from COVID-19. The repertoires were released in a freely available public database intended as a resource for research on the immune response to SARS-CoV-2. Samples were obtained from the ongoing ImmuneRACE study (first 160 participants) and from 1,200 or so subjects provided by 6 global collaborators. Sample metadata almost always included a de-identified subject ID, COVID-19 status, age in years and sex. HLA class I and class II types, where available, came from metadata supplied by the sample provider rather than from assay-based typing. Beyond this particular receptor, the publication reports: How much clinical and demographic metadata was included differed by source and by participant, and the metadata was provided uncurated.

Each collaborating institution followed its own protocols to collect whole blood in K2EDTA tubes. Collaborator samples were shipped for TCRbeta analysis as frozen whole blood, isolated PBMCs, or DNA extracted from either sample type. Concerning this clone itself: It lacks a known antigen. No qualities accompany the bases; no much larger clone lies one base away.

The germline V gene yields SGDLS for CDR1 and YYNGEE for CDR2. The CDR3 holds 13 amino acids from the cysteine to the phenylalanine. Just the 39-base CDR3 DNA is kept, in frame starting at base 1. V loses 1 base, J loses 1 base, and the germline ends lie 5 bases apart. The immunoSEQ Assay, a bias-controlled multiplex PCR, was used to amplify TCRbeta CDR3 regions from genomic DNA. Regarding the original processing steps: Within the assay, amplification of reference gene primers was used to estimate how many nucleated cells each sample contained. To quantify the absolute abundance of each unique TCRbeta CDR3 rearrangement, sequence reads were collapsed and filtered. For each sample, productive Simpson clonality was calculated by taking the square root of Simpson's diversity index across productive rearrangements. As stored in TCRdb, this immuneACCESS dataset retains in-frame rearrangements with V and J assigned. A fraction of the clones does not appear; measured against another copy, unresolved V genes explain less than half of the discrepancy, and the remainder lacks a known reason. From that table come the V and J calls and clone size; the DNA was used to work out D and trimming. Recorded for this sample are about 59,000 clones; around 80% of them occurred a single time. The leading ten clones occupy over 9.5% of the sample.

The chain joins TRBV9 to TRBJ1-1; the D segment cannot be called with confidence. The sequence was collected from a man at least 80 years old with acute or convalescent COVID-19. The sequencing input was peripheral blood. The bases are TGTGCCAGCAGCGTAATGAGGAACACTGAAGCTTTCTTT. Translated, this is CASSVMRNTEAFF. The CDR3 plus the reference TRBV9 and TRBJ1-1 genes for the other parts give the full variable domain: DSGVTQTPKHLITATGQRVTLRCSPRSGDLSVYWYQQSLDQGLQFLIQYYNGEERAKGNILERFSAQQFPDLHSELNLSSLELGDSALYFCASSVMRNTEAFFGQGTRLTVV.